The clone carrying this T cell receptor beta chain was observed many times. Antigen unknown. There are 15 residues in the CDR3. Trimming removed 5 bases from V and 0 bases from J; junction bases left unmatched: 3. Per the germline V gene, CDR1 is MDHEN and CDR2 is SYDVKM. This sample was taken from a study of T cells in Graves' hyperthyroidism and ophthalmopathy. It was RNA transcripts that yielded the amplified TCR beta CDR3 regions. Primed by the HTBI set, a first-round RT-PCR was run on the TCR CDR3. TCRdb fed the multiplex PCR reads into MiXCR, producing one record per CDR3 protein. The sample shows some 300,000 distinct CDR3 sequences, approximately 18% of them seen only once. Each diagnosis drew on symptoms, thyroxine, TRAb, thyroid ultrasound and orbital computed tomography findings. The study, taken as a whole, reports: Ophthalmopathy got predicted by the model a median roughly six months before its onset.

Sequencing was performed on blood. The chain joins TRBV28 to TRBJ2-2; the match to TRBD1 covers 7 bases. This receptor was taken from a man aged 50-59 years with Graves' ophthalmopathy. In DNA, the CDR3 is TGTGCCAGCAGTCGACAGGGATCGAACACCGGGGAGCTGTTTTTT. Protein: CASSRQGSNTGELFF.